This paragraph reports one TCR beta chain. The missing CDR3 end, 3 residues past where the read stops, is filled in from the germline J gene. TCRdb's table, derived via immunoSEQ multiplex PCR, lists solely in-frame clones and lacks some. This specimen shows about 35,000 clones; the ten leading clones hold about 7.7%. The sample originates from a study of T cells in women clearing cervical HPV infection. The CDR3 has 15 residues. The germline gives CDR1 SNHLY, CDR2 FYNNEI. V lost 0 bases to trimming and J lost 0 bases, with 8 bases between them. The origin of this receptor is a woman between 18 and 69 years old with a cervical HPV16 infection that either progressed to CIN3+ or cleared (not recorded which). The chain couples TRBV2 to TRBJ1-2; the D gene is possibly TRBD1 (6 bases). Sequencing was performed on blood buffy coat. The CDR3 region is CASSEARTANYGYTF. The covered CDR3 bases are TGTGCCAGCAGTGAAGCAAGGACAGCTAACTATGGC.